The sample holds many counts of the clone carrying this TCR beta chain. The data belong to a study of neurological immune-mediated disorders. The CDR3 spans 17 residues. Germline CDR1 SGHTA, CDR2 FQGNSA. Trimming left V 1 base short and J 4 bases short, with 14 bases between. TCRdb independently ran MiXCR on the 5' RACE reads; one entry per CDR3 protein. The data show fewer than 85,000 distinct CDR3 sequences, over 15% seen once. The clonotype comes from a woman in her forties in good health. The gene calls are TRBV7-2 and TRBJ2-6; maybe TRBD2 (6 bases). The source material was PBMCs. The CDR3 protein is CASSLGGGEVGANVLTF. The CDR3 DNA reads TGTGCCAGCAGCTTAGGAGGTGGGGAGGTGGGGGCCAACGTCCTGACTTTC.